The T cell receptor (beta chain) described here comes from a study of lymphopenia after photon versus proton radiotherapy (dated 2019 in TCRdb). About the full investigation: Photon and proton radiation therapy were compared by the study for their immunological effects in patients with gastrointestinal tumors who developed high-grade lymphopenia. The goal of the study was to describe how the two radiation modalities differ in their effects on the immune system. A cohort of around 21 patients with gastrointestinal tumors who received either photon or proton therapy and subsequently developed lymphopenia was included.

The CDR3 numbers 17 residues from cysteine through phenylalanine. The DNA shown is the 51-base CDR3, in frame from base 1. Trimming takes 5 bases from V and 1 base from J, and the germline ends sit 18 bases apart. The germline V gene (reference sequence) supplies CDR1 LNHDA and CDR2 SQIVND. Of note for this clone: Its antigen is currently not known. Per-base quality was not reported, and no clone a single base away is much larger than it.

Overall results and qualifications from the work: After the lymphocyte count nadir, repertoires from photon-treated patients showed oligoclonal expansion, particularly of CD8+ Temra cells, and this expansion drove the decline in diversity. Among patients across the cohort who died, overall survival time showed an inverse correlation with a larger post-nadir drop in TCR diversity. Relative stability during treatment was observed in proton-treated patients, whereas loss of naive T cells and TCR diversity and gain of effector/memory populations were observed in photon-treated patients. The authors looked at the survival association only in patients who died, and they framed better survival with proton therapy as a possibility rather than a demonstrated result.

The library was built by means of the immunoSEQ multiplex PCR assay. Alongside multiparametric flow cytometry, deep sequencing of rearranged TCR beta loci was used to profile the T cell repertoires. The clones in this table, taken by TCRdb from immuneACCESS, are in-frame only. Not every clone is retained; where verified, under half of the shortfall comes from an unresolved V gene, and the cause of the rest is unknown. Within this sample are approximately 160,000 clones, with about 88% of them counted one time only. Approximately 4.7% of the sample comes from the top ten. The TCR comes from a man aged 50-60 years with gastric cancer. The sequencing used peripheral blood, collected from a patient treated with photon-based radiotherapy. This sequence uses TRBV19 and TRBJ1-5; tentative D gene TRBD1, with 6 bases matching. The base sequence is TGTGCCAGTAGTGAGCCCAGGGGAGCGGTGAGCAATCAGCCCCAGCATTTT. Its translation reads: CASSEPRGAVSNQPQHF.